The rows below give T cell receptor beta chains drawn from one sample of a study of PD-L1 blockade in urothelial cancer. The table came from immunoSEQ multiplex PCR; TCRdb's copy has only in-frame clones and leaves some out. The sample carries 45,000 to 55,000 clones, about 85% recorded once. The specimen comprised PBMCs, sampled around atezolizumab (anti-PD-L1) treatment. The receptors derive from a man between 50 and 59 years old with urothelial cancer. Each CDR3 is given with its conserved first and last residue. D genes are given only for firm matches. The size of a clone is reported for some rows only, either as once, few or many, or as a class for expanded clones.

D gene: -; clone size: -; V gene: TRBV11-2; J gene: TRBJ2-3; CDR3 DNA: TGTGCCAGCAGCGACGGGAGAGGCACAGATACGCAGTATTTT; CDR3 protein: CASSDGRGTDTQYF
D gene: TRBD2; clone size: -; V gene: TRBV6-6; J gene: TRBJ2-1; CDR3 DNA: TGTGCCAGCAGGCCGGGACTAGCGGGAGGGGATGAGCAGTTCTTC; CDR3 protein: CASRPGLAGGDEQFF
D gene: TRBD2; clone size: -; V gene: TRBV6-5; J gene: TRBJ2-2; CDR3 DNA: TGTGCCAGCAGTTACGGTCTAGCGGCGAACACCGGGGAGCTGTTTTTT; CDR3 protein: CASSYGLAANTGELFF
D gene: -; clone size: once; V gene: TRBV2; J gene: TRBJ2-1; CDR3 DNA: TGTGCCAGCACCAATGACAGGTCCTCCTACAATGAGCAGTTCTTC; CDR3 protein: CASTNDRSSYNEQFF
D gene: TRBD2; clone size: -; V gene: TRBV11-2; J gene: TRBJ2-7; CDR3 DNA: TGTGCCAGCAGCTTAGTGGCTAGCGGCGACTACGAGCAGTACTTC; CDR3 protein: CASSLVASGDYEQYF
D gene: TRBD2; clone size: once; V gene: TRBV5-6; J gene: TRBJ2-3; CDR3 DNA: TGTGCCAGCAGCTTTTTTTCTAGCGGGAGCGGCGATACGCAGTATTTT; CDR3 protein: CASSFFSSGSGDTQYF
D gene: -; clone size: -; V gene: TRBV5-1; J gene: TRBJ2-7; CDR3 DNA: TGCGCCAGCACCCCGACAGAAAGCTACGAGCAGTACTTC; CDR3 protein: CASTPTESYEQYF
D gene: -; clone size: -; V gene: TRBV11-2; J gene: TRBJ1-2; CDR3 DNA: TGTGCCAGCAGCTTAGCCGGGGAAAAAGGCTACACCTTC; CDR3 protein: CASSLAGEKGYTF
D gene: TRBD2; clone size: -; V gene: TRBV27; J gene: TRBJ2-2; CDR3 DNA: TGTGCCAGCAACCGGGAGGGAAACACCGGGGAGCTGTTTTTT; CDR3 protein: CASNREGNTGELFF
D gene: -; clone size: -; V gene: TRBV4-2; J gene: TRBJ1-1; CDR3 DNA: TGTGCCAGCAGCCACCCCGGAGGGGTAGAAGCTTTCTTT; CDR3 protein: CASSHPGGVEAFF
D gene: TRBD1; clone size: -; V gene: TRBV20-1; J gene: TRBJ2-4; CDR3 DNA: TGCAGTCCCAGACAGGGGCACATTCAGTACTTC; CDR3 protein: CSPRQGHIQYF
D gene: TRBD1; clone size: once; V gene: TRBV19; J gene: TRBJ1-5; CDR3 DNA: TGTGCCAGTCGACGACAGGGGATTACGGATCAGCCCCAGCATTTT; CDR3 protein: CASRRQGITDQPQHF
D gene: -; clone size: -; V gene: TRBV11-3; J gene: TRBJ2-3; CDR3 DNA: TGTGCCAGCAGCGGGGGGTCCAGCACAGATACGCAGTATTTT; CDR3 protein: CASSGGSSTDTQYF
D gene: -; clone size: -; V gene: TRBV19; J gene: TRBJ1-1; CDR3 DNA: TGTGCCAGTAGTACAACAGCGAACACTGAAGCTTTCTTT; CDR3 protein: CASSTTANTEAFF
D gene: TRBD2; clone size: -; V gene: TRBV27; J gene: TRBJ2-2; CDR3 DNA: TGTGCCAGCAGTTCCACACGACTAGCGGGACCGTACACCGGGGAGCTGTTTTTT; CDR3 protein: CASSSTRLAGPYTGELFF
D gene: TRBD2; clone size: -; V gene: TRBV4-2; J gene: TRBJ2-3; CDR3 DNA: TGTGCCAGCAGCTTAGGCGGGACTAGCGGGCATGGGACAGATACGCAGTATTTT; CDR3 protein: CASSLGGTSGHGTDTQYF
D gene: -; clone size: -; V gene: TRBV28; J gene: TRBJ2-3; CDR3 DNA: TGTGCCAGCATGGCGGGAAGAACAGATACGCAGTATTTT; CDR3 protein: CASMAGRTDTQYF
D gene: -; clone size: -; V gene: TRBV7-3; J gene: TRBJ2-2; CDR3 DNA: TGTGCCAGCAGCTCCCTGGGCCGGACCGGGGAGCTGTTTTTT; CDR3 protein: CASSSLGRTGELFF
D gene: TRBD1; clone size: -; V gene: TRBV6-1; J gene: TRBJ1-2; CDR3 DNA: TGTGCCAGCAGTGCAATCCAAGGGACAGGGGCGAGAGGCTACACCTTC; CDR3 protein: CASSAIQGTGARGYTF
D gene: -; clone size: -; V gene: TRBV5-6; J gene: TRBJ2-2; CDR3 DNA: TGTGCCAGCAGCCGTCAGGGGGGGAACACCGGGGAGCTGTTTTTT; CDR3 protein: CASSRQGGNTGELFF
D gene: -; clone size: few; V gene: TRBV6-6; J gene: TRBJ1-1; CDR3 DNA: TGTGCCAGCAGTTACTCGTCGGGACAAAACACTGAAGCTTTCTTT; CDR3 protein: CASSYSSGQNTEAFF
D gene: TRBD2; clone size: -; V gene: TRBV5-1; J gene: TRBJ2-5; CDR3 DNA: TGCGCCAGCAGCTTGGAGCTACTAGCGGGGCGGCAAGAGACCCAGTACTTC; CDR3 protein: CASSLELLAGRQETQYF
D gene: -; clone size: once; V gene: TRBV9; J gene: TRBJ2-5; CDR3 DNA: TGTGCCAGCAGCGTAGTAGCTGGTGAGACCCAGTACTTC; CDR3 protein: CASSVVAGETQYF
D gene: TRBD2; clone size: -; V gene: TRBV27; J gene: TRBJ2-5; CDR3 DNA: TGTGCCAGCAGTCGAATAGCGGGCTCGACCCAGTACTTC; CDR3 protein: CASSRIAGSTQYF
D gene: TRBD2; clone size: -; V gene: TRBV11-2; J gene: TRBJ2-7; CDR3 DNA: TGTGCCAGCAGCTTCGCGGGAGGGATCGAGCAGTACTTC; CDR3 protein: CASSFAGGIEQYF
D gene: TRBD2; clone size: -; V gene: TRBV20-1; J gene: TRBJ2-1; CDR3 DNA: TGCAGTGCCACCGGGACTAGCCCGTTCTTC; CDR3 protein: CSATGTSPFF
D gene: -; clone size: -; V gene: TRBV14; J gene: TRBJ1-2; CDR3 DNA: TGTGCCAGCAGCCAAGTTCAGACTAAAGGCTACACCTTC; CDR3 protein: CASSQVQTKGYTF
D gene: -; clone size: -; V gene: TRBV28; J gene: TRBJ2-5; CDR3 DNA: TGTGCCAGCAGTCCCCAACCAACTGCGGGATTATACAAAGAGACCCAGTACTTC; CDR3 protein: CASSPQPTAGLYKETQYF
D gene: -; clone size: -; V gene: TRBV9; J gene: TRBJ2-3; CDR3 DNA: TGTGCCAGCAGCGGTGGTGGGGCCGGCACAGATACGCAGTATTTT; CDR3 protein: CASSGGGAGTDTQYF
D gene: -; clone size: -; V gene: TRBV18; J gene: TRBJ2-7; CDR3 DNA: TGTGCCAGCTCACCCGTGACAGGCCACGAGCAGTACTTC; CDR3 protein: CASSPVTGHEQYF
D gene: TRBD1; clone size: once; V gene: TRBV19; J gene: TRBJ2-1; CDR3 DNA: TGTGCCAGTAGTGGCCTGACAGGGGGCGGCTTGTGGTTCTTC; CDR3 protein: CASSGLTGGGLWFF
D gene: -; clone size: -; V gene: TRBV5-6; J gene: TRBJ2-7; CDR3 DNA: TGTGCCAGCAGCTTGGCCAGGTACGGGGGGCTGGAGGAGCAGTACTTC; CDR3 protein: CASSLARYGGLEEQYF